This T cell receptor beta chain was documented in a study of cytomegalovirus exposure and HLA in healthy donors. In the study overall: Membership in the Caucasian-associated ancestry cluster was found for about 84% of a few hundred genotyped donors. General study findings and limits: Clonal expansion was found to be greater in HLA-associated TCR beta chains than in equally common others in a later analysis.

Primers included in the PCR were 60 Vbeta and 13 Jbeta primers. TCRdb's copy holds only in-frame clones and misses some; the assay was immunoSEQ multiplex PCR. The data hold 160,000 or so clones, with 72% observed a single time. On this clone itself: Antigen: not known. Distinct nucleotide sequences in the sample also encode this CDR3.

Germline values: CDR1 MNHEY, CDR2 SMNVEV (reference sequence). The CDR3 is 13 residues long. V was clipped by 4 bases and J by 0 bases, with 6 bases between them. This sequence joins TRBV27 and TRBJ1-1; a weak D match, TRBD1 (5 bases). The TCR was taken from a human donor in good health. The specimen sequenced was PBMCs. The CDR3, as DNA: TGTGCCAGCAGTTCGACAGTGAACACTGAAGCTTTCTTT. Protein sequence: CASSSTVNTEAFF.